This T cell receptor beta chain was captured in a study of cytomegalovirus exposure and HLA in healthy donors (dated by TCRdb to about 2017). Background on the whole study: According to an earlier analysis of several hundred of the donors, 150 million to 200 million T cells yielded some 120 million unique TCR beta sequences and approximately 280 Gb of sequence data. Around 320 gigabases of sequencing data and roughly 90 million unique TCR sequences were included in an early release covering 550 to 800 HLA-typed donors. Of the roughly 390 genotyped donors, approximately 83% fell in the genetic ancestry cluster associated with self-reported Caucasian donors. The study aimed to test whether cataloging public T cell receptors could reveal signatures of past pathogen exposure. The study profiled the T cell repertoires of around 700 subjects by immunosequencing and related them to cytomegalovirus serostatus. Besides the first cohort of approximately 670 subjects, a separate validation cohort made up of 95 to 150 different subjects was used. High-throughput TCR immunosequencing, statistical association of individual TCRs with disease status, and machine learning were combined to predict cytomegalovirus infection status. A later analysis re-analyzed previously published TCR beta repertoires from roughly 690 donors and added high-resolution HLA genotyping to study TCR occurrence patterns. Rather than using new phenotypic data, the later analysis identified candidate immune exposures from TCR beta sequences and from how often those sequences occurred across donors. In an earlier analysis of 587 of the donors, high-throughput TCR beta sequencing was used to judge whether each TCR beta V gene segment behaved as functional or pseudogenic. Donor age, sex, ethnicity and CMV serostatus were collected together with the repertoire data. A later genetic analysis used genome-wide SNP genotypes for about 60% of the roughly 700 donors, treating that subset as a discovery cohort. All discovery cohort repertoires had been generated on a single sequencing platform. Class I and class II HLA loci were covered by the typing at four-digit resolution. The number of typed donors differed by locus: about 620-640 for A, B, C, DRB1 and DQB1; 500 to 550 for DQA1; some 590 for DPA1; and roughly 470 for DPB1. Four to six DR-DQ haplotypes were handled as single units for association and clustering, since linkage in the cohort was strong. On average, about 200,000 unique TCR beta nucleotide sequences were sequenced per donor among some 430 genotyped donors of the cohort, with approximately 18% of those sequences being non-productive. Overall results and qualifications from the work: V-gene and J-gene trimming of TCR beta chains was associated with a missense DCLRE1C variant in a later genetic analysis, and the association was replicated in an independent cohort. In vitro tests confirmed that three of the cytomegalovirus-associated TCR beta chains recognize cytomegalovirus antigens. Most TCR sequences were observed very rarely across donors, whereas some public TCRs were present in many individuals. A later analysis reported that several top co-occurrence clusters appeared linked to parvovirus B19, influenza, CMV and Epstein-Barr virus. The presence/absence analyses assumed that sequencing depth was roughly uniform across donors, and that assumption may not be true. The classifier was reported to diagnose cytomegalovirus status with high specificity and sensitivity in both the original and validation cohorts. The sequencing pipeline was judged likely to have produced a cluster of highly shared sequence variants as a technical artifact. CMV serostatus was the only immune exposure information available for the cohort. Correlated functional status among segregating V segments might be attributable to linkage disequilibrium, but an unknown experimental factor could not be ruled out. Some IMGT-functional V segments, including TRBV6-2 and TRBV6-3, could not be distinguished by the 87-base-pair reads and were therefore excluded. A total of roughly 160 TCR beta chains were listed by the study as associated with cytomegalovirus. In an earlier analysis of 587 of the donors, most TCR beta V segments appeared in productive rearrangements about 87% or about 30% of the time, broadly matching IMGT annotations. A further reported finding was that TCR beta sequences accurately predicted the HLA-A and HLA-B alleles for most subjects in the first cohort. Specific HLA alleles were associated with 15,000 to 20,000 TCR beta sequences at a false discovery rate of 0.05 in a later analysis. According to a later analysis, TCR association rates differed among HLA loci, with DRB1 alleles showing the most associated TCRs and HLA-C alleles showing the fewest. Compared with the approximately 600-donor mean, donors in an Asian-associated ancestry cluster had fewer N-insertions in productive TCRs, according to a later genetic analysis. Because counts were too low, more than 15 rarely observed V segments, including chromosome 9 orphons, were excluded from the earlier analysis of some 540 of the donors. Because HLA typing was unavailable for some donors at each locus, only the typed subset was used in association tests. In this cohort, only TCR beta chains were sequenced, and detectable features were limited by the absence of alpha or paired-chain data. It was suggested by the authors that the approach could potentially be generalized to other disease states and immunological phenotypes. In a later analysis, HLA-associated TCR beta chains were found to be more clonally expanded and to have lower generation probabilities than equally common non-associated chains. A later analysis found that most CMV-associated TCR beta chains appeared HLA-restricted, with HLA associations seemingly driven largely by CMV exposure. When HLA alleles, especially DR and DQ, strongly co-occurred, TCR associations were difficult to assign to individual alleles.

V loses 4 bases, J loses 5 bases, and the germline ends lie 17 bases apart. The CDR3 runs 15 residues from the cysteine to the phenylalanine. Of all the DNA, just the CDR3 is kept, 45 bases in frame from base 1. CDR1 and CDR2, looked up from the germline V gene, are SGHDN and FVKESK. Turning to this clone: Its antigen is still unknown. The record has no base qualities; no much larger clone is one base away.

The cohort was made up of roughly 670 healthy bone marrow donors. At the time of sampling, all cohort members were nominally healthy, though unrecorded immune exposures were likely present. The donor was CMV seropositive and belonged to the group of more than 250 seropositive cohort members. A peripheral blood sample was provided by each donor, and peripheral blood mononuclear cells were used for TCR beta sequencing. The Qiagen DNeasy Blood Extraction Kit was used to extract genomic DNA from the blood cell samples. The protocol used for the library was the immunoSEQ multiplex PCR assay. For the multiplex PCR, a mixture combining 60 forward primers for TCR Vbeta segments and 13 reverse primers for TCR Jbeta segments was used. A multiplex PCR assay on genomic DNA amplified the CDR3 region of rearranged TCR beta genes. Amplified TCR beta libraries were sequenced as 87-base-pair reads on the Illumina HiSeq System. Turning to the authors' computational methods: Across the 700 or so repertoires, a later analysis counted 75 million to 90 million unique TCR beta chains, about 10 million of which were shared by at least two donors. Raw reads were error-corrected and collapsed into unique sequences with a nearest-neighbor algorithm that merged closely related sequences to remove PCR and sequencing errors. To assign V, D and J gene segments, CDR3 sequences were aligned to IMGT reference sequences. For a sequence to be retained, a match of at least six nucleotides was required to both a V gene segment and a J gene segment. Rearrangements were called productive when the CDR3 lacked stop codons and stayed in frame with V and J; all others were non-productive. Following IMGT convention, CDR3 was defined as the stretch from the second conserved V-encoded cysteine to the conserved J-encoded phenylalanine. The earlier analysis of some 540 of the donors excluded any sequence lacking an unambiguous match to a single V gene segment. An earlier analysis of several hundred of the donors classified V segments as functional when productive rearrangements were above 56.7% and as segregating when the standard deviation between donors was above 5%. A statistical classification framework was developed to diagnose cytomegalovirus status using the catalog of TCR beta chain sequences. V and J gene assignment, in a later analysis, came from comparing TCR nucleotide sequences with IMGT/GENE-DB human TR gene sequences. The TCRdist pipeline was used in a later analysis to assign CDR3 sequences and most-parsimonious VDJ recombination scenarios. A later analysis defined each TCR beta chain by its CDR3 amino acid sequence plus V-gene family, and excluded reads lacking a unique V-gene family. A later analysis removed several hundred highly shared, low-generation-probability nucleotide sequences to deal with suspected cross-contamination and a sequencing artifact. For each public chain, a later analysis derived a clonal expansion index from normalized ranks of inferred template counts within each repertoire. In a later analysis, generation probabilities were computed with a VDJ recombination model fitted to out-of-frame rearrangements, and the resulting probabilities were checked against IGoR. Hypergeometric tests were used in a later analysis to score TCR-TCR, TCR-HLA and TCR-CMV co-occurrence, with a repertoire-size bias correction applied to the TCR pairs. In a later analysis, false discovery rates were estimated by permuting HLA or CMV assignments 20 times. In a later analysis, co-occurring TCRs were grouped with DBSCAN, and TCRdist sequence similarity was added when clustering was performed within HLA-allele-positive subsets. Repertoires with fewer than 30,000 or more than 120,000 public chains, plus five repertoires with anomalous nucleotide sharing, were excluded from co-occurrence clustering. Imported from immuneACCESS, the table was reduced by TCRdb to in-frame sequences with V and J called. These copies leave out some clones; in studies compared against another copy, an unresolved V gene accounts for under half, and the cause of the remainder is not known. V and J calls and clone size follow that table, whereas D and trimming were derived from the DNA. Within this sample are roughly 120,000 clones, with roughly 82% of them counted one time only. About 11% of the sample belongs to the ten largest clones.

The chain is encoded by TRBV14 joined to TRBJ1-2; TRBD1 is a possible D gene, resting on 6 matching bases. This sequence originates from a male donor in good health and CMV-seropositive. The source material was PBMCs. The DNA sequence is given as TGTGCCAGCAGCCCAAGACAGGATCCGTGGTATGGCTACACCTTC. This is translated as CASSPRQDPWYGYTF.